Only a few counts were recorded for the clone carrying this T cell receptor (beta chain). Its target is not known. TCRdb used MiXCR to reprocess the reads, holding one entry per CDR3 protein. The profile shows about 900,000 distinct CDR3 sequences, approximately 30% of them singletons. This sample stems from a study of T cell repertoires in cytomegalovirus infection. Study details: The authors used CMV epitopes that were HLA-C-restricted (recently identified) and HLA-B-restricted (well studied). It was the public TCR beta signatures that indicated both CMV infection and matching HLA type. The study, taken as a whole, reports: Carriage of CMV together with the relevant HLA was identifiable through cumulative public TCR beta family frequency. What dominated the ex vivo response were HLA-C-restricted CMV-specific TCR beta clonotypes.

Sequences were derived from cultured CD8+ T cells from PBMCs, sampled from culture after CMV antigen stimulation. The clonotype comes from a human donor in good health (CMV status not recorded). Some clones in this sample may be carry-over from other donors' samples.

As DNA, the CDR3 is TGTGCCAGCAGCTTAGGAGGCAAATGGGGCTACGAGCAGTACTTC. Translated: CASSLGGKWGYEQYF. The chain uses TRBV7-2 and TRBJ2-7; unclear D gene. Germline values: CDR1 SGHTA, CDR2 FQGNSA. The CDR3 is 15 amino acids. The V end lost 1 base, the J end lost 3 bases, and 13 bases lay between the germline ends. The variable domain in full, completed from reference TRBV7-2 and TRBJ2-7, reads GAGVSQSPSNKVTEKGKDVELRCDPISGHTALYWYRQSLGQGLEFLIYFQGNSAPDKSGLPSDRFSAERTGGSVSTLTIQRTQQEDSAVYLCASSLGGKWGYEQYFGPGTRLTVT.